This TCR beta chain was sequenced for a study of shared clonotypes between healthy human individuals. Study as a whole: Donor composition was a couple of women and a few men, aged 18 to 49. Three plates each covered CD4 naive and memory; CD8 naive two, CD8 memory one.

Terminally differentiated effector memory CD45RA+ cells were excluded from the naive CD8 cells, which were CD45RO-negative and positively selected for CCR7. Study results and caveats: Four donors had roughly 5% of their naive CD4 clonotypes in common.

Method: immunoSEQ multiplex PCR; TCRdb's copy keeps in-frame clones and lacks some. Among millions of clones listed, approximately 94% were seen once. V lost 6 bases and J lost 0; bases outside the gene matches: 9. The CDR3 covers 18 residues. Germline CDR1 reads SEHNR; CDR2 reads FQNEAQ (reference sequence). Points on this clone: Antigen specificity is unknown.

The TCR originated in a man aged 18 to 29 in good health. Some clones in this sample may be carry-over from other donors' samples. The rearrangement links TRBV7-9 to TRBJ2-1, with TRBD2 matching over 12 bases. Sequenced sample: naive CD8+ T cells from PBMCs. Here the CDR3 reads CASSGGLAGPSSYNEQFF. The CDR3 DNA reads TGTGCCAGCAGTGGGGGACTAGCGGGCCCGAGCTCCTACAATGAGCAGTTCTTC.